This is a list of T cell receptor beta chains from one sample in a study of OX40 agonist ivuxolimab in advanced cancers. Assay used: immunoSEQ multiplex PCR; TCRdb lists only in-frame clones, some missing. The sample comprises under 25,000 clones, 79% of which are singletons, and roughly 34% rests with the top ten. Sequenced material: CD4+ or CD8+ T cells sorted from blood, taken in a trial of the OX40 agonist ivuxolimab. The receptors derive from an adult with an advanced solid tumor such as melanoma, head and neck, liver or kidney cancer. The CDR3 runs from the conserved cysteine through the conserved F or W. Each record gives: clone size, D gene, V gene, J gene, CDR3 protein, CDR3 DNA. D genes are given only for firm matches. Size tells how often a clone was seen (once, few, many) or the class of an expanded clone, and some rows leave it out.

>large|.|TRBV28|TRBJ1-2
CASSFPDPRFYGYTF
TGTGCCAGCAGTTTTCCCGACCCGAGATTCTATGGCTACACCTTC
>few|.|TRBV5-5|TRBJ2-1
CASSLLGRGYEQFF
TGTGCCAGCAGCTTGTTGGGTAGGGGGTATGAGCAGTTCTTC
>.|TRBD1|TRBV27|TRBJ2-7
CASSTGTGGYEQYF
TGTGCCAGCAGTACCGGGACAGGGGGATACGAGCAGTACTTC
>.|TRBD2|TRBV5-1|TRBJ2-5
CASSLAGTSGGETQYF
TGCGCCAGCAGCTTGGCCGGGACTAGCGGGGGGGAGACCCAGTACTTC
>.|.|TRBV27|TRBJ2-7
CASSLSETLSYEQYF
TGTGCCAGCAGTTTATCGGAAACACTATCCTACGAGCAGTACTTC
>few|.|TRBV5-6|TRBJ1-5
CASSLREGSNQPQHF
TGTGCCAGCAGCTTGCGGGAGGGGAGCAATCAGCCCCAGCATTTT
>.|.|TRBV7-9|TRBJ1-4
CASSSPVGANEKLFF
TGTGCCAGCAGCTCCCCCGTGGGGGCAAATGAAAAACTGTTTTTT
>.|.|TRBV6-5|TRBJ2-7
CASSYFRVNYEQYF
TGTGCCAGCAGTTACTTCCGGGTAAACTACGAGCAGTACTTC
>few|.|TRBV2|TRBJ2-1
CASSERYLGRDEQFF
TGTGCCAGCAGTGAGAGGTATTTGGGAAGGGATGAGCAGTTCTTC
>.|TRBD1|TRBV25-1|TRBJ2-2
CASSEFDRDTGELFF
TGTGCCAGCAGTGAATTTGACAGGGACACCGGGGAGCTGTTTTTT